Presented here are 4 T cell receptor beta chains from one specimen sequenced in a study of blood T cell repertoires in COVID-19. The assay was immunoSEQ multiplex PCR, and TCRdb's table has in-frame clones only and misses some. The sample yields approximately 280,000 clones, 85% to 90% seen once. Sequencing used PBMCs or T cells enriched from blood (not recorded which). The receptors stem from a woman between 18 and 29 years old with acute COVID-19.

This chain links TRBV6-2 or TRBV6-3 with TRBJ1-6; D gene uncertain. V lost 0 bases to trimming and J lost 4 bases, with 10 bases between them. The CDR3 consists of 16 residues. The germline CDR1 and CDR2 sequences are MNHEY and SVGEGT. CDR3 nucleotides: TGTGCCAGCAGTTACTCGTCTAACCGATATAATTCACCCCTCCACTTT. It yields the protein CASSYSSNRYNSPLHF.

The count of this clone is one. This sequence joins TRBV3-1 (or the pseudogene TRBV3-2) and TRBJ2-7; no clear D. Germline lookup yields CDR1 LGHDT and CDR2 YNNKEL (reference sequence). This CDR3 has 13 residues. V lost 2 bases and J 3 bases, leaving 8 bases between the germline ends. The CDR3 spells CASSQHGGYEQYF. DNA for the CDR3: TGTGCCAGCAGCCAACACGGTGGCTACGAGCAGTACTTC.

On this clone: Other nucleotide sequences in the sample specify the same CDR3. This chain uses TRBV19 with TRBJ1-5; 12 bases match TRBD1. With V trimmed by 3 bases and J by 7 bases, 4 bases remained unmatched. Germline lookup yields CDR1 LNHDA and CDR2 SQIVND (reference sequence). The CDR3 has 15 residues. The CDR3 loop is CASSIGTGGRQPQHF. As DNA, the CDR3 is TGTGCCAGTAGTATCGGGACAGGGGGCCGACAGCCCCAGCATTTT.

The chain is built from TRBV6-4 and TRBJ2-3, with 8 bases lining up with TRBD2. Germline V CDR1 and CDR2: MRHNA, SNTAGT. With V trimmed by 2 bases and J by 2 bases, 9 bases remained unmatched. This CDR3 has 17 residues. CDR3 nucleotide sequence: TGTGCCAGCAGTGACCATGCCGGAGCGGGGGCCACAGATACGCAGTATTTT. Its protein is CASSDHAGAGATDTQYF.